This TCR beta chain was identified in a study of OX40 agonist ivuxolimab in advanced cancers. Study context: Recorded diagnoses for dose-escalation patients were hepatocellular carcinoma, melanoma, renal cell or head and neck cancer.

Generated by immunoSEQ multiplex PCR, the TCRdb table keeps only in-frame clones and is missing some. This sample has about 76,000 clones, with roughly 91% found just once. This clonotype was obtained from an adult with an advanced solid tumor such as melanoma, head and neck, liver or kidney cancer. The source material was CD4+ or CD8+ T cells sorted from blood, sampled in a trial of the OX40 agonist ivuxolimab.

In nucleotides, the CDR3 is TGTGCCAGCAGCGCACGGACTAGCGGGATGGGTCGGTTGACAGATACGCAGTATTTT. It translates to CASSARTSGMGRLTDTQYF. The chain couples TRBV13 to TRBJ2-3; 12 bases align to TRBD2. This CDR3 comprises 19 residues. V shed 5 bases, J shed 3 bases, and the junction held 15 bases outside the gene matches. Germline CDR1 is PRHDT and CDR2 is FYEKMQ (reference sequence).